This TCR beta chain stems from a study of T cell responses to AZD1222 COVID-19 vaccine. Study results and limitations: At 160-218 and 743-854, vaccine-associated CD4 TCRs were dominant, and they spanned spike. It should be noted that donors were predominantly white British and more often female, and clonal diversity was possibly underestimated.

Concerning this clone: What it recognizes is unknown.

The method was immunoSEQ multiplex PCR; TCRdb's version includes in-frame clones alone and lacks a portion of them. The sample contains more than 95,000 clones, around 89% of which appear only once. The V gene's germline CDR1 is SGHRS and CDR2 YFSETQ. The CDR3 spans 16 residues. V lost 4 bases, J lost 5 bases, and 9 bases stayed unmatched. The specimen comprised peripheral blood, sampled 28 days after the second AZD1222 dose. The clonotype originates from an adult who received the AZD1222 COVID-19 vaccine. V and J are TRBV5-1 and TRBJ2-6; 7 bases are shared with TRBD2. This CDR3 reads CASSLGEGIRANVLTF. The CDR3 DNA follows: TGCGCCAGCAGCCTGGGGGAGGGCATAAGGGCCAACGTCCTGACTTTC.